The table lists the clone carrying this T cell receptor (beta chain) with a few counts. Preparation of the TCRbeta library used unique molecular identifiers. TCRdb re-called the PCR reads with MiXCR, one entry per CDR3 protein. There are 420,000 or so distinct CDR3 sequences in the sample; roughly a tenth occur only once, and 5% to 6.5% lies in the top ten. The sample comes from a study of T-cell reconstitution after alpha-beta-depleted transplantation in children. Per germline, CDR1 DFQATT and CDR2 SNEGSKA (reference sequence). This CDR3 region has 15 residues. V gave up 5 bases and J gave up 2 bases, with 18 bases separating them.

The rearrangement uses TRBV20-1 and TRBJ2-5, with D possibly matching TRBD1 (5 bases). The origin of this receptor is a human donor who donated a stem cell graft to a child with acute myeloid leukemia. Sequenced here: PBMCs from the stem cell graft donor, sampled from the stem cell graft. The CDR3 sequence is CSAWTPWGGQETQYF. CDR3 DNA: TGCAGTGCTTGGACACCATGGGGTGGTCAAGAGACCCAGTACTTC.